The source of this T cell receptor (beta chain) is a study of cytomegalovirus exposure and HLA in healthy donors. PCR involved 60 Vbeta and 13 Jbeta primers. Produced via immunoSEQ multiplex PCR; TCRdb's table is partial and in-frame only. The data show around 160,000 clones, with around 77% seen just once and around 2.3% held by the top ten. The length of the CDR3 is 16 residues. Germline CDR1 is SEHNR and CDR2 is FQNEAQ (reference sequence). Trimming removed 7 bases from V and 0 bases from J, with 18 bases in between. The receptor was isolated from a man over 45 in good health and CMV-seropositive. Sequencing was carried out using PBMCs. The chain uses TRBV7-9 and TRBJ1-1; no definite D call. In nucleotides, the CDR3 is TGTGCCAGCAACCCGGCGGAGGTAACGATGAACACTGAAGCTTTCTTT. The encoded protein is CASNPAEVTMNTEAFF.